The entry below gives a single TCR beta chain sequence along with its context. The data belong to a study of T-cell reconstitution after alpha-beta-depleted transplantation in children. Library preparation (for TCRbeta) was performed with unique molecular identifiers. TCRdb re-called the PCR reads with MiXCR, one entry per CDR3 protein. The profile covers around 580,000 distinct CDR3 sequences, with 23% appearing a single time and less than 15% taken by the ten largest. The CDR3 sequence is 16 residues long. The V end was cut by 0 bases, the J end by 0 bases, with 11 bases between. Looked up from germline, CDR1 is SGHRS and CDR2 is YFSETQ.

This material consisted of PBMCs, mostly from graft donor cells, taken 360 days after TCRalphabeta/CD19-depleted stem cell transplant. The origin of this receptor is a boy under two years old who had a stem cell transplant for acute myeloid leukemia, so the T cells may come from the graft donor. The gene calls are TRBV5-1 and TRBJ2-3; D gene ambiguous. The CDR3 loop reads CASSLETTPSTDTQYF. The CDR3 DNA sequence: TGCGCCAGCAGCTTGGAGACAACCCCTAGCACAGATACGCAGTATTTT.